This T cell receptor (beta chain) appears in the sequencing data of a study of blood T cell repertoires in COVID-19. The CDR3 is made up of 13 amino acids. Trimming left V 9 bases short and J 7 bases short, with 15 bases between. The germline CDR1 and CDR2 sequences are KGHDR and SFDVKD. Assay: immunoSEQ multiplex PCR; the TCRdb copy retains only in-frame clones and omits some. The repertoire holds around 230,000 clones, with roughly 90% as singletons. Cohort allocation depended upon clinical history that participants reported. The sample comprised PBMCs or T cells enriched from blood (not recorded which). J is TRBJ2-1 and V is TRBV24-1; D is possibly TRBD1 (6 bases). This TCR was recovered from a woman in her 40s with acute COVID-19. This chain's CDR3 is CATSRQGGNEQFF. The CDR3 coding sequence is TGTGCCACCTCCCGCCAAGGGGGAAATGAGCAGTTCTTC.